This is a list of T cell receptor beta chains from one sample in a study of patients and donors after allogeneic stem cell transplantation. One entry per CDR3 protein results from TCRdb running MiXCR on the RT-PCR reads. The sample shows about 410,000 distinct CDR3 sequences, about a sixth of them seen only once. Sequenced input: blood, either unsorted or a sorted T cell fraction (not recorded which). The source of these receptors is a human donor who was either an allogeneic HSCT recipient or a stem cell or donor lymphocyte infusion donor (not recorded which). It is not recorded whose cells these are; they may come from a transplant donor. Both conserved end residues are part of each CDR3. D genes are given only for firm matches. For some rows the clone size is stated as once, few or many, or as a class when expanded; others skip it.

TRBV4-1	few	TRBJ1-4	NA	13	TGCGCCAGCAGCCACCCCGCGGAAGAAAAACTGTTTTTT	CASSHPAEEKLFF
TRBV5-4	NA	TRBJ2-7	TRBD2	16	TGTGCCAGCAGCTCCGGGACTAGCGGGGCCAGCTACGAGCAGTACTTC	CASSSGTSGASYEQYF
TRBV7-3	few	TRBJ2-7	TRBD1	14	TGTGCCAGCAGCTTATTGGGACAGGGCTACGAGCAGTACTTC	CASSLLGQGYEQYF
TRBV30	few	TRBJ2-7	NA	12	TGTGCCTGGAGTTTTGGGGGGGCCGAGCAGTACTTC	CAWSFGGAEQYF
TRBV20-1	few	TRBJ1-4	NA	16	TGCAGTGCCGCCGGGCCCTGGACTGGAACTAATGAAAAACTGTTTTTT	CSAAGPWTGTNEKLFF
TRBV3-1	few	TRBJ2-2	NA	15	TGTGCCAGCAGCCAATCGAGGCCGTACACCGGGGAGCTGTTTTTT	CASSQSRPYTGELFF
TRBV30	NA	TRBJ2-4	NA	16	TGTGCCTGGGGGTTTGGGACGTCCCTAGCCAAAAACATTCAGTACTTC	CAWGFGTSLAKNIQYF
TRBV12-3/TRBV12-4	many	TRBJ1-6	TRBD1	16	TGTGCCAGCAGCCCATCCGGGACAGCGGATAATTCACCCCTCCACTTT	CASSPSGTADNSPLHF
TRBV15	few	TRBJ1-2	TRBD1	16	TGTGCCACCAGCCGTGACAGGGAGTTAGCTAACTATGGCTACACCTTC	CATSRDRELANYGYTF
TRBV5-1	NA	TRBJ2-2	TRBD1	15	TGCGCCAGCAGCAAGGGACAGGGAGGGCCCGGGGAGCTGTTTTTT	CASSKGQGGPGELFF
TRBV7-6	NA	TRBJ2-7	NA	16	TGTGCCAGCAGCTTAGGGACAGGGAGGGGAGGCTACGAGCAGTACTTC	CASSLGTGRGGYEQYF
TRBV11-1	NA	TRBJ2-5	TRBD2	18	TGTGCCAGCAGCCGAAGACTAGCGGGAGCTGGAATGCAAGAGACCCAGTACTTC	CASSRRLAGAGMQETQYF
TRBV7-7	NA	TRBJ2-1	NA	15	TGTGCTAGCAGCTTAAGGCCAGGGAACTACAATGAGCAGTTCTTC	CASSLRPGNYNEQFF
TRBV14	NA	TRBJ2-5	NA	13	TGTGCCAGCAGCCAAGAATTATTGGAGACCCAGTACTTC	CASSQELLETQYF
TRBV19	NA	TRBJ1-4	TRBD1	13	TGTGCCAGTAGCGGACAGGGGGCGGCCGTCCCGTTTTTT	CASSGQGAAVPFF
TRBV29-1	many	TRBJ2-1	NA	11	TGCAGCGTAGCACATCCTGGGGAGCAGTTCTTC	CSVAHPGEQFF
TRBV3-1	NA	TRBJ2-1	NA	12	TGTGCCAGCAGCCCCTCCTGGAATGAGCAGTTCTTC	CASSPSWNEQFF
TRBV12-3/TRBV12-4	many	TRBJ1-5	NA	14	TGTGCCAGCAGTCGGGCCTATAGCAATCAGCCCCAGCATTTT	CASSRAYSNQPQHF
TRBV5-1	NA	TRBJ2-1	TRBD2	15	TGCGCCAGCAGCTTGGCGGGACTAGCGGAGGGAGAGCAGTTCTTC	CASSLAGLAEGEQFF
TRBV19	NA	TRBJ2-3	NA	14	TGTGCCAGTAGTATCGAAAGAGGATCAGATACGCAGTATTTT	CASSIERGSDTQYF
TRBV7-9	NA	TRBJ2-7	TRBD2	16	TGTGCCACCCGAGGAGCGGGGGGGCCTTTTTCCTACGAGCAGTACTTC	CATRGAGGPFSYEQYF
TRBV11-3	NA	TRBJ2-3	NA	13	TGTGCCAGCAGGCGGGACCTCACAGATACGCAGTATTTT	CASRRDLTDTQYF
TRBV12-3/TRBV12-4	many	TRBJ1-1	NA	13	TGTGCCAGCAGTTCTCTAAGGGGCACTGAAGCTTTCTTT	CASSSLRGTEAFF
TRBV14	NA	TRBJ2-1	NA	17	TGTGCCAGCAGCCAAGATAGCGGCACGCCCTCCTACAATGAGCAGTTCTTC	CASSQDSGTPSYNEQFF